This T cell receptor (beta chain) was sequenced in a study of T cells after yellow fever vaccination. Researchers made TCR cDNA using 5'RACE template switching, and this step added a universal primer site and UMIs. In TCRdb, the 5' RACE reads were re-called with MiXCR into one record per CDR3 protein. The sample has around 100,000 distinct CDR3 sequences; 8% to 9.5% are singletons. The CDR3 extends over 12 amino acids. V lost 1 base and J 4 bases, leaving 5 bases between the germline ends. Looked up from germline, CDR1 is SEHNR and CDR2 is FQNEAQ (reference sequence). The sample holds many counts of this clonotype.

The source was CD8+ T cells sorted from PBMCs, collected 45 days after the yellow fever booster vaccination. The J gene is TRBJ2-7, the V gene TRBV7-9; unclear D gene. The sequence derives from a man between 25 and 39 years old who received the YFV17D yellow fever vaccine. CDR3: CASSLVHYEQYF. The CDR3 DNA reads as TGTGCCAGCAGCTTAGTTCATTACGAGCAGTACTTC. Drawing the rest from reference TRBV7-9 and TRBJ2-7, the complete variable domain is DTGVSQNPRHKITKRGQNVTFRCDPISEHNRLYWYRQTLGQGPEFLTYFQNEAQLEKSRLLSDRFSAERPKGSFSTLEIQRTEQGDSAMYLCASSLVHYEQYFGPGTRLTVT.